What follows is one TCR beta chain and its context. No cognate antigen has been identified for it. Base-call qualities are not available, and no considerably larger clone is one nucleotide away. This sample includes further DNA sequences coding for the same CDR3. Each clonotype received, on average, 10x coverage in deep resolution sequencing performed on a MiSeq, where the target depth lay between 1 in 1 million and 1 in 200,000 T cells. TCR beta libraries were generated with the immunoSEQ hsTCRB Kit. The paper's data handling went like this. The data were analyzed with ImmunoSEQ Analyzer and ImmunoSEQ Data Assistant, and V, D and J gene assignments followed IMGT definitions. Clonality was computed as one minus normalized Shannon entropy of productive rearrangement frequencies, ranging from 0 to 1. Public clonotype analysis was restricted to overrepresented clonotypes comprising at least 0.05% of each patient's repertoire. Around 12 age-matched healthy donor repertoires from immuneACCESS were used as controls for clonality. Held by TCRdb, this immuneACCESS table contains in-frame sequences only and omits some clones. Under half of the omission traces to an unresolved V gene where checked; the cause of the rest is unknown. That table supplies the V and J calls and clone size; D and trimming were determined from the DNA. The sample data list 250,000 or so clones, and 60% to 75% of these were observed just once. The ten largest clones take up 15% of the sample.

The entry originates in a study of cytotoxic CD8 clonotypes in ibrutinib-treated CLL (TCRdb year 2021). For context, the study as a whole: The cohort was composed of some ten relapsed/refractory and roughly 14 treatment-naive patients; IGHV unmutated status was identified in 17 patients. Partial responses were observed in about 25 patients and complete responses in 2; after a median follow-up of 68 months, remission was maintained in 14 patients and progression was observed in some 12. Response samples were taken after a median of approximately a year on treatment, ranging from about 6 to 40 months. Samples averaged about 260,000 productive templates and around 91,000 productive rearrangements. Longitudinal samples were obtainable from about 30% of the roughly 86 participants in the trial. Cryopreserved peripheral blood mononuclear cells were collected before treatment, at response, and at either disease progression or sustained remission. Patients were still on ibrutinib when every remission and progressive disease sample was collected.

Interpreted using the paper, the time point label stands for: approximately 2 years on ibrutinib. For TCR beta library preparation, 1.5 to 2 micrograms of genomic DNA was extracted from cryopreserved PBMCs. Longitudinal blood samples from CLL patients receiving ibrutinib monotherapy were subjected to high-throughput TCR beta sequencing. The patients took part in an open-label, single-center phase 2 trial of ibrutinib monotherapy. The investigation overall reported the following: Baseline clonality was found to be higher than that of age-matched healthy donors and was strongly correlated with circulating CD8+ T-cell counts. Public clonotypes were rare and either shrank or stayed stable during treatment, and the rise in clonality at ibrutinib response reflected expansion of private clonotypes. At ibrutinib response clonality went up, during sustained remission it held steady, and at progression it dropped back toward baseline. Lymph node repertoires were not examined, and the timing of sampling was not matched between patients in sustained remission and those whose disease progressed.

Sequencing was performed on PBMCs, taken after 24 months of ibrutinib treatment. The clonotype originates from a human donor with chronic lymphocytic leukemia.

The CDR3 reads CASSLSGSSYEQYF. The DNA sequence reads TGTGCCAGCAGTTTATCAGGGTCGAGCTACGAGCAGTACTTC. The sequence links TRBV27 to TRBJ2-7; no D gene call is confident. For CDR1 and CDR2, the germline V gene (reference sequence) lists MNHEY and SMNVEV. The V and J ends are trimmed by 0 bases and 3 bases, leaving 9 bases between them. Counted from cysteine to phenylalanine, this CDR3 has 14 amino acids. Only the CDR3 DNA is retained, 42 bases long and in frame from the first base.